This TCR beta chain is from a study of blood T cells in healthy people across ages. General study results and limits: While age rose, TCR beta diversity per million T cells dropped in a roughly linear way.

Combining a sample-barcoded 5' primer with a J-beta primer mix, a second PCR ran for about 6 to 12 cycles. TCRdb reanalysed the 5' RACE reads using MiXCR and keeps one entry per CDR3 protein. The top ten hold about 32% of the sample, which has roughly 700,000 distinct CDR3 sequences, more than 40% seen once. The CDR3 contains 15 residues. Germline V CDR1 and CDR2: DFQATT, SNEGSKA (reference sequence). V was pared by 1 base and J by 5 bases, with 6 bases of the junction left unmatched. Points on this clonotype: Its target is unknown.

The sequencing sample was made of blood. This TCR came from a woman aged 60-75 years in good health. The chain carries TRBV20-1 and TRBJ2-1; 9 bases agree with TRBD2. The CDR3 is CSARVREGPHNEQFF. The CDR3 DNA is TGCAGTGCTAGAGTGCGGGAGGGCCCCCACAATGAGCAGTTCTTC.